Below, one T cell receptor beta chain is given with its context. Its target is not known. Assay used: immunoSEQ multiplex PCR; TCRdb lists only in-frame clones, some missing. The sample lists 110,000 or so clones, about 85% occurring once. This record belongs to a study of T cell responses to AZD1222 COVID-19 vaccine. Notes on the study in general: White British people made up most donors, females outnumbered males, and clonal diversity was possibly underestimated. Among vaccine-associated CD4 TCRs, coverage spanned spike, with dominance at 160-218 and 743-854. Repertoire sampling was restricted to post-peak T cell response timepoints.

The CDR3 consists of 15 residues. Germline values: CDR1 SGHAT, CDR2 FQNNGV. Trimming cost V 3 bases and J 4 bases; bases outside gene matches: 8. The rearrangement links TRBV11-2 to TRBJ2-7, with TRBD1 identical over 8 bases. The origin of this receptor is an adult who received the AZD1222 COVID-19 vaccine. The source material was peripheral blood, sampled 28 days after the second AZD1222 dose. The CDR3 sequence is CASSLAPGGLYEQYF. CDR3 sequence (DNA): TGTGCCAGCAGCTTGGCTCCAGGGGGCCTGTACGAGCAGTACTTC.